Below are 27 T cell receptor beta chains sequenced from a single sample in a study of blood T cell repertoires in COVID-19. Assay used: immunoSEQ multiplex PCR; TCRdb lists only in-frame clones, some missing. The sample lists about 260,000 clones; around nine tenths were seen once. Sequencing was done on a sample of peripheral blood. The receptors stem from a woman aged 55 to 70 with COVID-19, enrolled during active disease.

This chain joins TRBV19 and TRBJ1-1; the D gene is possibly TRBD1 (6 bases). The CDR3 runs to 14 residues. Per germline, CDR1 LNHDA and CDR2 SQIVND (reference sequence). V was pared by 3 bases and J by 1 base, with 9 bases between. The CDR3 DNA reads TGTGCCAGTAGTATCCGGGGGGCGAACACTGAAGCTTTCTTT. It specifies CASSIRGANTEAFF. Variable domain in full (rest from reference TRBV19 and TRBJ1-1): DGGITQSPKYLFRKEGQNVTLSCEQNLNHDAMYWYRQDPGQGLRLIYYSQIVNDFQKGDIAEGYSVSREKKESFPLTVTSAQKNPTAFYLCASSIRGANTEAFFGQGTRLTVV.

The gene calls are TRBV6-2 or TRBV6-3 and TRBJ1-1; maybe TRBD1 (5 bases). V lost 5 bases to trimming and J lost 5 bases, with 18 bases between them. CDR1 is MNHEY and CDR2 is SVGEGT in the germline V gene. The CDR3 contains 15 residues. The chain's CDR3 is CASSPTPGVGTEAFF. CDR3 coding DNA: TGTGCCAGCAGTCCAACCCCGGGGGTCGGGACTGAAGCTTTCTTT.

The V and J genes are TRBV9 and TRBJ1-3; D perhaps matches TRBD1 (6 bases). This CDR3 region has 14 residues. Germline V gene data show CDR1 as SGDLS and CDR2 as YYNGEE. The ends were cut back, 2 bases at V and 4 bases at J, with 10 bases in the middle. In nucleotides, the CDR3 is TGTGCCAGCAGCGTGAGGGGGTCGGGAAACACCATATATTTT. Its protein is CASSVRGSGNTIYF.

There are a few counts of this clone. The CDR3 DNA reads as TGTGCCAGCAGTTACGCGGGGGCGGGTACTGAAGCTTTCTTT. This gives the protein CASSYAGAGTEAFF. V and J are TRBV6-2 or TRBV6-3 and TRBJ1-1, with D maybe TRBD1 (6 bases). Germline V CDR1 and CDR2: MNHEY, SVGEGT. Trimming took 2 bases from V and 5 from J, leaving 12 bases between them. The CDR3 is made up of 14 amino acids.

The V call is TRBV28, the J call TRBJ1-6; 9 bases align to TRBD1. Germline CDR1 is MDHEN and CDR2 is SYDVKM. The V and J ends lost 2 bases and 8 bases, in that order; junction bases with no gene match: 1. The length of the CDR3 is 14 residues. CDR3 sequence reads: CASSLGTGHSPLHF. Here the CDR3 DNA reads TGTGCCAGCAGTTTAGGGACAGGGCATTCACCCCTCCACTTT.

The chain recombines TRBV15 with TRBJ1-3, with D perhaps TRBD1 (6 bases). Germline V gene sequence: CDR1 LNHNV, CDR2 YYDKDF (reference sequence). V was cut by 5 bases and J by 1 base, with 15 bases left in between. This CDR3 is 16 amino acids long. CDR3 sequence reads: CATSPTGTGSGNTIYF. CDR3 sequence (DNA): TGTGCCACCAGCCCAACAGGAACAGGGTCTGGAAACACCATATATTTT.

The rearrangement joins TRBV4-1 to TRBJ2-7, with 11 bases lining up with TRBD2. Per the germline V gene, CDR1 is MGHRA and CDR2 is YSYEKL. The CDR3 contains 15 residues. V was pared by 2 bases and J by 6 bases, with 6 bases of the junction left unmatched. In nucleotides, the CDR3 is TGCGCCAGCAGCCAAATAGCGGGAGGGCCCTCCGAGCAGTACTTC. Its translation is CASSQIAGGPSEQYF.

V is TRBV7-9 and J is TRBJ1-2, with D perhaps TRBD1 (5 bases). CDR3 length: 13 residues. Germline CDR1 SEHNR, CDR2 FQNEAQ (reference sequence). Trimming took off 3 bases at V and 8 bases at J, with 13 bases between the two ends. The CDR3 sequence is CASSFRRDEGYTF. CDR3 nucleotide sequence: TGTGCCAGCAGCTTCCGGAGGGACGAGGGCTACACCTTC.

This chain uses TRBV19 with TRBJ1-6; 9 bases map to TRBD1. The germline CDR1 and CDR2 sequences are LNHDA and SQIVND (reference sequence). V shed 8 bases and J 8 bases; nucleotides not matched to a gene: 10. The CDR3 is 15 residues long. This CDR3 is CASRQGVAIDSPLHF. The CDR3 region has the DNA TGTGCCAGTCGACAGGGGGTAGCTATTGATTCACCCCTCCACTTT.

The chain recombines TRBV24-1 with TRBJ2-7, with 8 bases identical to TRBD1. This CDR3 contains 13 residues. The junction had 1 base not matched to a gene; V was cut back by 7 bases and J by 0 bases. Germline V gene sequence: CDR1 KGHDR, CDR2 SFDVKD. CDR3 sequence (DNA): TGTGCCACCAGGACAGGGGCCTCCTACGAGCAGTACTTC. Protein sequence: CATRTGASYEQYF.

This chain connects TRBV6-6 to TRBJ1-3; no definite D call. Germline V gene lookup returns CDR1 MNHNY and CDR2 SVGAGI (reference sequence). V gave up 2 bases and J gave up 1 base, with 9 bases separating them. This CDR3 spans 15 amino acids. CDR3 DNA: TGTGCCAGCAGTTACGGGAGCGGGTCTGGAAACACCATATATTTT. Amino acids: CASSYGSGSGNTIYF.

The CDR3 DNA reads TGTGCCAGCAGCCCCCCCGGGGGGGAGAGCTACAATGAGCAGTTCTTC. It codes for CASSPPGGESYNEQFF. This chain connects TRBV5-4 to TRBJ2-1; TRBD2 agrees at 8 bases. The CDR3 contains 16 residues. Germline CDR1 is SGHNT and CDR2 is YYREEE (reference sequence). J gave up 3 bases and V 4 bases, and 9 bases lay outside the gene matches.

V and J are TRBV5-1 and TRBJ1-1, with 9 bases fitting TRBD1. V shed 0 bases and J 4 bases; nucleotides not matched to a gene: 4. Germline CDR1 and CDR2: SGHRS and YFSETQ. CDR3 length: 15 residues. CDR3 nucleotide sequence: TGCGCCAGCAGCTTGGGGACAGGGGTTAGCACTGAAGCTTTCTTT. Its protein is CASSLGTGVSTEAFF.

The CDR3: CASSLTHLGSTIYF. The CDR3 nucleotides read TGTGCCAGCAGTTTGACCCACCTGGGGAGCACCATATATTTT. The chain has TRBV28 and TRBJ1-3; D is unclear. There are 14 residues in the CDR3. The V and J ends lost 3 bases and 9 bases respectively, with 15 bases between them. Per the germline V gene, CDR1 is MDHEN and CDR2 is SYDVKM.

J is TRBJ2-7 and V is TRBV7-8; D remains unclear. This CDR3 comprises 13 residues. Trimming left V 2 bases short and J 2 bases short, with 7 bases between. Germline CDR1 and CDR2: SGHVS and FQNEAQ. The CDR3 nucleotides are TGTGCCAGCAGCTTAACACAGACCTACGAGCAGTACTTC. It yields the protein CASSLTQTYEQYF.

The chain links TRBV6-6 to TRBJ1-3, with D perhaps TRBD1 (6 bases). V was pared by 6 bases and J by 0 bases, with 12 bases between. From germline, CDR1 is MNHNY and CDR2 SVGAGI (reference sequence). This CDR3 has 15 amino acids. CDR3 residues: CASRGQYNSGNTIYF. DNA for the CDR3: TGTGCCAGCAGAGGACAGTACAACTCTGGAAACACCATATATTTT.

This clone was picked up one time. The chain links TRBV6-1 to TRBJ2-7, with 8 bases identical to TRBD1. Germline CDR1 reads MNHNS; CDR2 reads SASEGT. The length of the CDR3 is 16 residues. V shed 3 bases and J 0 bases; nucleotides not matched to a gene: 7. The DNA for the CDR3 is TGTGCCAGCAGTGAGTCGACCGGGACAGGCTCCTACGAGCAGTACTTC. This translates into CASSESTGTGSYEQYF.

This clone was seen more than once but under ten times. The V and J genes are TRBV10-3 and TRBJ1-1; perhaps TRBD1 as D (6 bases). The V and J ends lost 4 bases and 1 base respectively, with 10 bases between them. The length of the CDR3 is 14 residues. Germline V gene data show CDR1 as ENHRY and CDR2 as SYGVKD. CDR3 sequence (DNA): TGTGCCATCAGTGCCCACAGGGAGAACACTGAAGCTTTCTTT. Protein product: CAISAHRENTEAFF.

The chain combines TRBV24-1 with TRBJ2-1; 10 nucleotides agree with TRBD1. With 6 bases clipped from V and 2 bases from J, the junction kept 3 bases outside the gene matches. CDR3 length equals 15 residues. The germline gives CDR1 KGHDR, CDR2 SFDVKD. This chain's CDR3 is CATSTGTGAYNEQFF. The DNA of the CDR3 is TGTGCCACCAGTACCGGGACAGGGGCCTACAATGAGCAGTTCTTC.

This rearrangement joins TRBV29-1 to TRBJ1-2; TRBD1 matches at 9 bases. Germline V lookup: CDR1 SQVTM, CDR2 ANQGSEA. The CDR3 consists of 13 residues. V dropped 2 bases and J dropped 8; count of bases not matched to a gene: 6. Here the CDR3 reads CSVETGGARGYTF. The CDR3 DNA follows: TGCAGCGTTGAAACAGGGGGCGCACGGGGCTACACCTTC.

The chain links TRBV7-9 to TRBJ2-1, with D possibly TRBD1 on 6 matching bases. The CDR3 is 16 amino acids. Trimming took off 2 bases at V and 4 bases at J, with 15 bases between the two ends. Germline-derived CDR1 and CDR2 are SEHNR and FQNEAQ (reference sequence). CDR3 coding DNA: TGTGCCAGCAGCTTACCCACAGGGAGAGGTTACAATGAGCAGTTCTTC. Translation gives CASSLPTGRGYNEQFF.

With respect to this clone: One end of the junction fails to match germline, which may point to a read error. The chain uses TRBV10-3 and TRBJ2-2; no firm D call. This CDR3 is 14 amino acids long. Germline V gives CDR1 ENHRY, CDR2 SYGVKD. The CDR3 DNA follows: TGTGCCATCAATGAGGCAGGGAACACCGGGGAGCTGTTTTTT. Residues: CAINEAGNTGELFF.

The chain has TRBV29-1 and TRBJ1-5; D gene ambiguous. Germline V gene sequence: CDR1 SQVTM, CDR2 ANQGSEA. This CDR3 contains 14 residues. V dropped 1 base and J dropped 0 bases, with 7 bases sitting between them. The CDR3: CSVEARNSNQPQHF. The CDR3 region has the DNA TGCAGCGTTGAAGCCCGTAATAGCAATCAGCCCCAGCATTTT.

This chain connects TRBV7-8 to TRBJ2-3; TRBD1 aligns across 8 bases. This CDR3 is built from 15 residues. Germline V gene sequence: CDR1 SGHVS, CDR2 FQNEAQ. With 5 bases clipped from V and 8 bases from J, the junction kept 12 bases outside the gene matches. The CDR3 DNA reads as TGTGCCAGCAGCGCCGCGGACAGGGCTGGTCGTACGCAGTATTTT. Amino acids: CASSAADRAGRTQYF.

This clone was seen more than once but under ten times. This chain links TRBV19 with TRBJ2-2, with 8 bases lining up with TRBD2. CDR3 length equals 16 residues. Per the germline V gene, CDR1 is LNHDA and CDR2 is SQIVND (reference sequence). With 4 bases clipped from V and 3 bases from J, the junction kept 7 bases outside the gene matches. CDR3 amino acids: CASSSPGLGHTGELFF. The CDR3, as DNA: TGTGCCAGTAGTAGCCCGGGACTAGGTCACACCGGGGAGCTGTTTTTT.

V gene TRBV5-1 combines with J gene TRBJ2-2; D possibly corresponds to TRBD1 (6 bases). V lost 5 bases and J 1 base, leaving 9 bases between the germline ends. The CDR3 runs to 14 residues. From germline, CDR1 is SGHRS and CDR2 YFSETQ. CDR3: CASSSQGNTGELFF. The CDR3 region has the DNA TGCGCCAGCAGTTCACAGGGGAACACCGGGGAGCTGTTTTTT.

CDR3 sequence reads: CAWRLSASGGGYTF. The CDR3 nucleotides are TGTGCCTGGCGTTTGTCTGCCTCTGGGGGGGGCTACACCTTC. The V and J genes are TRBV30 and TRBJ1-2, with TRBD1 as a possible D gene (5 bases). V was pared by 5 bases and J by 8 bases, with 21 bases between. The CDR3 loop spans 14 amino acids. The germline V gene encodes CDR1 GTSNPN and CDR2 SVGIG (reference sequence).